Presented here are 19 T cell receptor beta chains from one specimen sequenced in a study of CXCR3-negative and CXCR3-positive naive CD8 T cells. TRB cDNA was prepared as libraries by UMI-labeled 5' RACE. TCRdb re-called the 5' RACE reads and shows each CDR3 protein once, DNA omitted. Its table lists 130,000 or so distinct CDR3 sequences. The sample was naive CXCR3- CD8+ T cells from blood. Described subset: CD45RO-CCR7+CD27+CD95- naive CD8+ T cells lacking CXCR3 (TNR3-). The origin of the receptors is a human donor in good health. Some clones in this sample may be carry-over from other donors' samples.

The chain has TRBV5-1 and TRBJ2-7; TCRdb's D call, TRBD1, is unchecked because there is no DNA. The germline gives CDR1 SGHRS, CDR2 YFSETQ. CDR3 size: 15 residues. CDR3 sequence reads: CASSLSSGQGYEQYF.

The chain employs TRBV7-9 and TRBJ2-1; TCRdb proposes TRBD2, but this gene call is untestable without DNA. CDR1 is SEHNR, CDR2 FQNEAQ, per germline (reference sequence). The CDR3 covers 14 residues. The CDR3 spells CASSLLAGGGEQFF.

The CDR3 sequence: CSVEGKQGVSGELFF. The V gene is TRBV29-1, the J gene TRBJ2-2; TCRdb's assignment of TRBD1 cannot be checked, as there is no DNA. This CDR3 comprises 15 residues. Germline-derived CDR1 and CDR2 are SQVTM and ANQGSEA.

The chain is built from TRBV7-2 and TRBJ2-1; the TRBD2 assignment by TCRdb is unverifiable without DNA. Per germline, CDR1 SGHTA and CDR2 FQGNSA. CDR3 size: 18 residues. CDR3 amino acids: CASSLVVLSGGPVDEQFF.

V usage is TRBV6-4 and J usage is TRBJ1-3; TCRdb selects TRBD1, and the lack of DNA leaves this call unchecked. CDR3 length equals 16 residues. In germline, CDR1 is MRHNA, CDR2 SNTAGT. The CDR3 loop reads CASSYQAGDRGNTIYF.

The V gene is TRBV4-1, the J gene TRBJ2-7; TCRdb selects TRBD2, and the lack of DNA leaves this call unchecked. Germline CDR1 reads MGHRA; CDR2 reads YSYEKL. CDR3 length equals 17 residues. The CDR3 spells CASSQFISGTLSYEQYF.

The gene calls are TRBV10-3 and TRBJ1-2. This CDR3 is built from 12 residues. In germline, CDR1 is ENHRY, CDR2 SYGVKD. The CDR3 is CAISEGSYGYTF.

The J gene is TRBJ2-1, the V gene TRBV14; TCRdb indicates TRBD1, and absent DNA this call remains unverified. Germline V gene lookup returns CDR1 SGHDN and CDR2 FVKESK. The CDR3 runs to 15 residues. CDR3 sequence: CASSPYSGGPNEQFF.

V gene TRBV6-2 or TRBV6-3 combines with J gene TRBJ1-1; TCRdb selects TRBD1, and the lack of DNA leaves this call unchecked. CDR1 is MNHEY, CDR2 SVGEGT, per germline. This CDR3 spans 15 amino acids. CDR3 loop: CASRAVGQGTTEAFF.

This chain connects TRBV4-1 to TRBJ2-5; TCRdb names TRBD1, which stays unverified in the absence of DNA. The CDR3 consists of 14 residues. The germline V gene has CDR1 MGHRA and CDR2 YSYEKL. CDR3 in amino acids: CASSLGTEQETQYF.

V gene TRBV9 combines with J gene TRBJ2-7. This CDR3 has 14 residues. Germline-derived CDR1 and CDR2 are SGDLS and YYNGEE. CDR3 in amino acids: CASSLDSSLRGQYF.

V and J are TRBV5-1 and TRBJ2-7; TCRdb names TRBD1, which stays unverified in the absence of DNA. Germline V gene sequence: CDR1 SGHRS, CDR2 YFSETQ. The CDR3 is 14 amino acids. This CDR3 reads CASSWTGTGGEQYF.

CDR3 in amino acids: CASIQEEEGLGLDTEAFF. The chain carries TRBV4-1 and TRBJ1-1. From germline, CDR1 is MGHRA and CDR2 YSYEKL. The CDR3 contains 18 residues.

The CDR3 region is CASSFVPGTLNYGYTF. The rearrangement joins TRBV28 to TRBJ1-2; the D gene TCRdb calls, TRBD1, cannot be checked with no DNA. The CDR3 consists of 16 residues. The V gene's germline CDR1 is MDHEN and CDR2 SYDVKM.

This rearrangement joins TRBV6-2 or TRBV6-3 to TRBJ1-1; no DNA is available, so the TRBD1 call from TCRdb remains unchecked. This CDR3 is built from 12 residues. Looked up from germline, CDR1 is MNHEY and CDR2 is SVGEGT. CDR3 in amino acids: CASRPPGAEAFF.

The chain is built from TRBV28 and TRBJ1-5; TCRdb reports TRBD1, a call that lacks DNA to check it against. Looked up from germline, CDR1 is MDHEN and CDR2 is SYDVKM. The CDR3 is made up of 15 amino acids. The chain's CDR3 is CASSLWQGGGQPQHF.

The chain's CDR3 is CSARPGLAGGNEQFF. The gene calls are TRBV20-1 and TRBJ2-1; with no DNA, the TCRdb D assignment of TRBD2 cannot be verified. This CDR3 region has 15 residues. CDR1 is DFQATT, CDR2 SNEGSKA, per germline (reference sequence).

The V gene is TRBV15, the J gene TRBJ2-3; TCRdb selects TRBD2, and the lack of DNA leaves this call unchecked. The CDR3 loop spans 18 amino acids. Per germline, CDR1 LNHNV and CDR2 YYDKDF (reference sequence). The CDR3 here is CATSRDLLAGGGVDTQYF.

This chain's CDR3 is CSVAGGYDTGELFF. V and J are TRBV29-1 and TRBJ2-2; the TRBD1 assignment by TCRdb is unverifiable without DNA. CDR1 SQVTM and CDR2 ANQGSEA come from the germline V gene. This CDR3 is built from 14 residues.